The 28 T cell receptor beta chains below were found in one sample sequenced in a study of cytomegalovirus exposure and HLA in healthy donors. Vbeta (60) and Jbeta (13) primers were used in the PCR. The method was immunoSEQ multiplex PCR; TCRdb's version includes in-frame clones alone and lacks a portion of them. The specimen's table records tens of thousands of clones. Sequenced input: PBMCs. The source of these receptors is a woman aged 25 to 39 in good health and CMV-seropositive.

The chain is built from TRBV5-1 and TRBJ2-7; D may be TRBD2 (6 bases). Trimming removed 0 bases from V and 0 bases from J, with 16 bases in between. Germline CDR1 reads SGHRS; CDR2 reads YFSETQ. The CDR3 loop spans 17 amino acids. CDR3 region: CASSLASGLGLSYEQYF. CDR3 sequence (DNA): TGCGCCAGCAGCTTGGCCTCTGGTCTGGGACTCTCCTACGAGCAGTACTTC.

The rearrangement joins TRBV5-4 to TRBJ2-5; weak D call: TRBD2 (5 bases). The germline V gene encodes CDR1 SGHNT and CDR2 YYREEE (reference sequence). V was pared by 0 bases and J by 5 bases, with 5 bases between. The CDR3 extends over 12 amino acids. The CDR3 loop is CASSLAGETQYF. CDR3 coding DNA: TGTGCCAGCAGCTTGGCGGGGGAGACCCAGTACTTC.

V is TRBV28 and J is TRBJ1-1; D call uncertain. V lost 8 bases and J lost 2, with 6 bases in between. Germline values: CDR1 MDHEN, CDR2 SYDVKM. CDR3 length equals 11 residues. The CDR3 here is CASYLNTEAFF. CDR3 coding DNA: TGTGCCAGCTATTTAAACACTGAAGCTTTCTTT.

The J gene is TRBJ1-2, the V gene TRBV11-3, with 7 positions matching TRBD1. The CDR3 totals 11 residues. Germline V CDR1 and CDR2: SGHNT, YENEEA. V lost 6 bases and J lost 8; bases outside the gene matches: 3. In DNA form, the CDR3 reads TGTGCCAGCAGTCGACAGGGCGGCTACACCTTC. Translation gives CASSRQGGYTF.

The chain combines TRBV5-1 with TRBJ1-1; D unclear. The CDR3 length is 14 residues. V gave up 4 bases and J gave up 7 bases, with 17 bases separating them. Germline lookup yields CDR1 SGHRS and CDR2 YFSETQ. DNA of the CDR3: TGCGCCAGCAGCCCGGAAAGGGTAGCGGTTGAAGCTTTCTTT. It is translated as CASSPERVAVEAFF.

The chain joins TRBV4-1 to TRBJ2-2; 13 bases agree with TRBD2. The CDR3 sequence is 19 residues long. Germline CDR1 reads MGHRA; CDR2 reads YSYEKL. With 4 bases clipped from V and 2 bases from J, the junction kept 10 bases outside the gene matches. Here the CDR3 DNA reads TGCGCCAGCAGCCGCCGTGAACTAGCGGGGGGGACTAACACCGGGGAGCTGTTTTTT. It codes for CASSRRELAGGTNTGELFF.

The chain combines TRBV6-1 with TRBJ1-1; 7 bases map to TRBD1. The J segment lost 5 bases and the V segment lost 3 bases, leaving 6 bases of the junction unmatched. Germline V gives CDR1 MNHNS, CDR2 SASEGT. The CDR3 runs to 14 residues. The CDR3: CASSDSGGLTEAFF. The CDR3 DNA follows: TGTGCCAGCAGTGACTCAGGGGGACTTACTGAAGCTTTCTTT.

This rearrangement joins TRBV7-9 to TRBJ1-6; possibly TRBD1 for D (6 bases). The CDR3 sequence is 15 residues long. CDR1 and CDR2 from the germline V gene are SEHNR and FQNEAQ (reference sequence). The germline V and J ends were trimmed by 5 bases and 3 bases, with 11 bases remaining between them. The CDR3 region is CASSGDRNYNSPLHF. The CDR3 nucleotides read TGTGCCAGCAGCGGAGACAGGAACTATAATTCACCCCTCCACTTT.

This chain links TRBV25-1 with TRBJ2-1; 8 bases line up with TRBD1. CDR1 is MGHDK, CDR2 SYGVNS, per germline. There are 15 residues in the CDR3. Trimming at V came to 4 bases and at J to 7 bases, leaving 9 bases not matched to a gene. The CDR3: CASSVTGTGLNEQFF. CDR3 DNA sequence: TGTGCCAGCAGTGTAACCGGGACAGGCCTAAATGAGCAGTTCTTC.

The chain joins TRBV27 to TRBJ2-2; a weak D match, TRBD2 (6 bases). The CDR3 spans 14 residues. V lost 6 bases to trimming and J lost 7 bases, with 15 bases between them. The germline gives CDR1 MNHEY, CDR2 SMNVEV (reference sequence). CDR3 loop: CASRLSGSLGELFF. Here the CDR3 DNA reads TGTGCCAGCAGACTTAGCGGAAGCCTCGGGGAGCTGTTTTTT.

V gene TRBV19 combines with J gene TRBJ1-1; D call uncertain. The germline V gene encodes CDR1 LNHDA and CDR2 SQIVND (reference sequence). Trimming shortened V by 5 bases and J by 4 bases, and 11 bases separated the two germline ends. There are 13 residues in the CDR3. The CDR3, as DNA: TGTGCCAGTAGTTCCGGGGTGGTCACTGAAGCTTTCTTT. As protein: CASSSGVVTEAFF.

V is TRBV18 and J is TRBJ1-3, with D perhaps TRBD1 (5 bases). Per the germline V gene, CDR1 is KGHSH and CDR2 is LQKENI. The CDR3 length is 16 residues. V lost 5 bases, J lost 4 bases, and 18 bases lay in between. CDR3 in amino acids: CASSKDTGFSGNTIYF. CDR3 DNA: TGTGCCAGCTCAAAGGACACGGGCTTTTCGGGAAACACCATATATTTT. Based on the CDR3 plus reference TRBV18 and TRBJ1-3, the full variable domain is NAGVMQNPRHLVRRRGQEARLRCSPMKGHSHVYWYRQLPEEGLKFMVYLQKENIIDESGMPKERFSAEFPKEGPSILRIQQVVRGDSAAYFCASSKDTGFSGNTIYFGEGSWLTVV.

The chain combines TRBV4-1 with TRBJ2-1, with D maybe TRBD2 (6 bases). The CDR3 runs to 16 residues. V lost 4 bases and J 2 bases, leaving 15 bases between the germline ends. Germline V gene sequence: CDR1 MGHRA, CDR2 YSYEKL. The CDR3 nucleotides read TGCGCCAGCAGCCGGGGGGAGGCTTCCCCCTACAATGAGCAGTTCTTC. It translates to CASSRGEASPYNEQFF.

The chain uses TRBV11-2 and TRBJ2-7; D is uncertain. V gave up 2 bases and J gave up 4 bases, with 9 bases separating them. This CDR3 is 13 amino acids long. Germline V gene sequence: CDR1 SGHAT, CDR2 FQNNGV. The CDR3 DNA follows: TGTGCCAGCAGCTTACCCGGTCGGTACGAGCAGTACTTC. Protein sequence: CASSLPGRYEQYF.

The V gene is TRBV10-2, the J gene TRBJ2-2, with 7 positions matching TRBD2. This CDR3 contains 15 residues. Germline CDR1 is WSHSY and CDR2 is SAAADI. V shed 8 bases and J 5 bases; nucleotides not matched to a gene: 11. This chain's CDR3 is CASLMGGVKTGELFF. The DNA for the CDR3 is TGCGCCAGCTTGATGGGGGGGGTCAAAACCGGGGAGCTGTTTTTT.

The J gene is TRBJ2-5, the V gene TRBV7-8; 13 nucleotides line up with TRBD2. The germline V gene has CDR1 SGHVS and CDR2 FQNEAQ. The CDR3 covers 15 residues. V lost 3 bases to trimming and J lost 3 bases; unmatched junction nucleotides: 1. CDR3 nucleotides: TGTGCCAGCAGCTTGGGACTAGCGGGAAAAGAGACCCAGTACTTC. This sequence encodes CASSLGLAGKETQYF.

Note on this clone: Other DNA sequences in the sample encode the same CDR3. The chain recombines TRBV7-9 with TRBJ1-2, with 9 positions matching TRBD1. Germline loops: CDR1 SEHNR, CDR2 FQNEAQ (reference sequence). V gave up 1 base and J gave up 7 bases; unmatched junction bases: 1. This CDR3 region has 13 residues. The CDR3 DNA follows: TGTGCCAGCAGCTTAGGACAGGGGGGTGGCTACACCTTC. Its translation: CASSLGQGGGYTF.

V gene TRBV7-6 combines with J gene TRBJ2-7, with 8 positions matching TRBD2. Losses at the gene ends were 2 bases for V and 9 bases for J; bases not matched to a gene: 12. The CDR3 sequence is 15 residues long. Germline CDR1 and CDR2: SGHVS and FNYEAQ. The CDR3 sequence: CASSLTAGGTRGQYF. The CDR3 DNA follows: TGTGCCAGCAGCTTAACGGCGGGGGGAACCCGGGGGCAGTACTTC.

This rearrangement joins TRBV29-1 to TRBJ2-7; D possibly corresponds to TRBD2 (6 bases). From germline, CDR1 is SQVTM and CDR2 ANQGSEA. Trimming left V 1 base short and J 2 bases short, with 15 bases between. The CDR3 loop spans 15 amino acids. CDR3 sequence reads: CSVEGAGQATYEQYF. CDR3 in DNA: TGCAGCGTTGAAGGTGCGGGGCAGGCTACCTACGAGCAGTACTTC.

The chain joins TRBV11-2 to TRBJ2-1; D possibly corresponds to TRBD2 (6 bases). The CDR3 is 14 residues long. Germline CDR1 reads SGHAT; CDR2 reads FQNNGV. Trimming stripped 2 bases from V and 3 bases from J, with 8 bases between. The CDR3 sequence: CASSLTGLYNEQFF. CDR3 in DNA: TGTGCCAGCAGCTTAACGGGACTCTACAATGAGCAGTTCTTC.

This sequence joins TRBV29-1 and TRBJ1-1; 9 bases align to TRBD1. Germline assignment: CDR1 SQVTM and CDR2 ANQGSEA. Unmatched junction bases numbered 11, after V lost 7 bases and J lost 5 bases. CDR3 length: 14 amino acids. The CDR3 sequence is CSAIDRGLGTEAFF. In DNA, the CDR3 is TGCAGCGCTATCGACAGGGGGTTGGGGACTGAAGCTTTCTTT.

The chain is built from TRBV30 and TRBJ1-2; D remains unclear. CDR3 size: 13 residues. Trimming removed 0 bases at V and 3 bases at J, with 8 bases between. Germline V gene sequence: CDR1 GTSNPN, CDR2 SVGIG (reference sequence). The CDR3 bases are TGTGCCTGGAGTGTAAGGCAGGACTATGGCTACACCTTC. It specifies CAWSVRQDYGYTF.

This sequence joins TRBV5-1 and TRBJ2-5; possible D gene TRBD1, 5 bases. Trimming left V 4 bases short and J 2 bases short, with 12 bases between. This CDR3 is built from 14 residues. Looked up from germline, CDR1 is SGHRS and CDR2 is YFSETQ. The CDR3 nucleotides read TGCGCCAGCAGCATCAACAGGTTTCAAGAGACCCAGTACTTC. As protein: CASSINRFQETQYF.

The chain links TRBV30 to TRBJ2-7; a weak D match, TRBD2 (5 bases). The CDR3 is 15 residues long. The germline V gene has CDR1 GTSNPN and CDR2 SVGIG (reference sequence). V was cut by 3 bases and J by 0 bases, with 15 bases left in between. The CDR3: CAWRRRMPNSYEQYF. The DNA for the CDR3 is TGTGCCTGGAGGAGGAGGATGCCTAACTCCTACGAGCAGTACTTC.

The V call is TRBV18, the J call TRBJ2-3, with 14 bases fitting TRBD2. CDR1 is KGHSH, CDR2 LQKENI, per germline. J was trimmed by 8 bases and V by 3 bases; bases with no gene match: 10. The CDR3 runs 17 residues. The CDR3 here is CASSPGTSGGPKSTQYF. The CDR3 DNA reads TGTGCCAGCTCACCCGGGACTAGCGGGGGCCCAAAGTCTACGCAGTATTTT.

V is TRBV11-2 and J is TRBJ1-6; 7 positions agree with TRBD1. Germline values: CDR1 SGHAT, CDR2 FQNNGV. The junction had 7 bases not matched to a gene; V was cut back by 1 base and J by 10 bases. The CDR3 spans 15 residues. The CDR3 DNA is TGTGCCAGCAGCTTAGGGACAGGTATAGGATCACCCCTCCACTTT. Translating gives CASSLGTGIGSPLHF.

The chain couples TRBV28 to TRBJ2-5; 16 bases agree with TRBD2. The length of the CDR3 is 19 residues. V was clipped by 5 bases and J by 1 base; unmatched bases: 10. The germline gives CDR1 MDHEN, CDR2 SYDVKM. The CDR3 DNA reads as TGTGCCAGCAGTCCATCGGCGGGACTAGCGGGGGGGACCCAAGAGACCCAGTACTTC. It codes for CASSPSAGLAGGTQETQYF.

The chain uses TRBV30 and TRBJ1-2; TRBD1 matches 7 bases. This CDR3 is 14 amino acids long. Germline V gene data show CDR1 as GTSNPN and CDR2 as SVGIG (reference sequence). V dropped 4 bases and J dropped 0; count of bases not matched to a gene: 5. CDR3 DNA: TGTGCCTGGACGTCGGGACAGTCTAACTATGGCTACACCTTC. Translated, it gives CAWTSGQSNYGYTF.